This T cell receptor (beta chain) was observed in a study of CD8 T cells in Susac syndrome. V lost 6 bases and J 0 bases, leaving 10 bases between the germline ends. This CDR3 is 14 amino acids long. The germline CDR1 and CDR2 sequences are MNHEY and SVGEGT. CD8+ and CD4+ T cells taken from blood had their TCR beta sequenced. Healthy donors served as the controls. They were matched for age and sex. Bulk CD8+ and CD4+ cells came from magnetic negative isolation; CD8+ TEMRA by FACS. After extraction with the RNeasy kit, about 0.5 to 1 ug of the RNA was reverse transcribed using random hexamers. An immunoSEQ multiplex PCR generated amplified TCR beta CDR3 products spanning 54 Vbeta and 13 Jbeta. A single record per CDR3 protein comes from TCRdb applying MiXCR to the immunoSEQ multiplex PCR reads. This repertoire shows about 120,000 distinct CDR3 sequences, around 93% found once; its top ten account for roughly 0.12%.

This clonotype appeared a single time. The origin of this receptor is a human donor in good health. The chain couples TRBV6-2 or TRBV6-3 to TRBJ2-3; no firm D call. The sample taken for sequencing was CD8+ T cells from PBMCs. The CDR3 bases are TGTGCCAGCAGGGCTTTCTCTAGCACAGATACGCAGTATTTT. It yields the protein CASRAFSSTDTQYF.